This is a list of T cell receptor beta chains from one sample in a study of cytomegalovirus exposure and HLA in healthy donors. Some clones are missing from TCRdb's copy, which holds only in-frame ones; the method was immunoSEQ multiplex PCR. The table lists about 160,000 clones, roughly 90% of them singletons. Sequencing was performed on PBMCs. These receptors were collected from a woman in her 30s in good health and CMV-seronegative. Both conserved end residues are trimmed from each CDR3.

J gene	V gene	CDR3 protein
TRBJ2-5	TRBV7-2	ASSLVRTQETQY
TRBJ2-7	TRBV2	ASSEGLIGAGEQY
TRBJ1-2	TRBV9	ASSPRLRDHYGYT
TRBJ1-4	TRBV15	ATSRGPQGAVNEKLF
TRBJ2-2	TRBV12-5	ASGLPQGGGPGELF
TRBJ2-1	TRBV27	ASSRVGTSGYNEQF
TRBJ2-1	TRBV9	ASSITTASSYNEQF
TRBJ2-1	TRBV7-2	ASTPVLENNEQF
TRBJ2-3	TRBV19	ASSISHSTDTQY
TRBJ1-2	TRBV5-8	ASSQTGTYGYT
TRBJ2-7	TRBV6-6	ASSYLAGEGEQY
TRBJ2-7	TRBV5-4	ASRERGSSYEQY
TRBJ1-4	TRBV4-3	ASSQERATNEKLF
TRBJ2-5	TRBV9	ASSVARGQETQY
TRBJ2-7	TRBV5-4	ASSLTSGTLLNEQY
TRBJ2-7	TRBV6-4	ASSSDRDNYEQY
TRBJ2-7	TRBV7-6	ASSAGTSGTYEQY
TRBJ1-1	TRBV4-1	ASSQREGQGGTEAF
TRBJ2-7	TRBV11-2	ASSAEGSSYEQY
TRBJ2-1	TRBV7-2	ASGKVNEQF
TRBJ1-5	TRBV5-6	ASSLGPAANQPQH
TRBJ2-3	TRBV7-3	ASSPRRRDTQY
TRBJ2-2	TRBV9	ASSPRAAGELF
TRBJ2-4	TRBV19	ASKPLDSGKNIQY
TRBJ1-5	TRBV27	ASSLASYSNQPQH
TRBJ2-7	TRBV19	ASSTLAGGPNEQY
TRBJ1-1	TRBV18	ASSESGGGREAF
TRBJ2-7	TRBV5-1	ASSVSGSFPEQY
TRBJ2-2	TRBV28	ASSLWADTGELF
TRBJ2-1	TRBV11-2	ASSLQASGQGNEQF
TRBJ2-2	TRBV5-4	ASRAQETGELF
TRBJ1-3	TRBV4-1	ASSQESAGNTIY
TRBJ2-3	TRBV5-1	ASSLRLAGGPADTQY
TRBJ2-3	TRBV28	ASSLITDTQY
TRBJ2-3	TRBV5-6	ASSLGASGTDTQY
TRBJ2-3	TRBV4-3	ASSQDGTDTQY
TRBJ1-6	TRBV4-3	ASSQDYRGSPLH
TRBJ1-2	TRBV5-6	ASSLYSAGVKGYT
TRBJ2-5	TRBV6-6	ASSYSGAVETQY
TRBJ2-5	TRBV7-8	ASSSTLGDQETQY
TRBJ2-7	TRBV6-5	ATCGPTTNEQY
TRBJ2-1	TRBV6-6	ASSSLANGEQF
TRBJ2-2	TRBV19	ASSHPPENTGELF
TRBJ2-1	TRBV7-2	ASSERTGRGEQF
TRBJ2-1	TRBV4-1	ASSQGRASGSNNEQF
TRBJ2-3	TRBV28	ASSLWAEPDTQY
TRBJ1-3	TRBV6-6	ASSPLTAGNTIY
TRBJ2-3	TRBV27	ASSSASRVDTQY
TRBJ1-1	TRBV6-5	ASSYSDRLTEAF
TRBJ2-3	TRBV30	AWSPGSTDTQY
TRBJ1-3	TRBV2	ASRGTDGNTIY
TRBJ2-5	TRBV18	ASSQGGGAETQY
TRBJ2-5	TRBV5-6	ASSLAGTGPQETQY
TRBJ1-5	TRBV27	ASSSNLGRLSNQPQH
TRBJ2-5	TRBV6-1	AASGLVETQY
TRBJ2-3	TRBV29-1	SVAPLQGIGADTQY
TRBJ2-3	TRBV4-3	ASSQGWTASDTQY
TRBJ2-1	TRBV9	ASSPGGSYNEQF
TRBJ2-1	TRBV9	ASSEGTGGKGAYNEQF
TRBJ1-1	TRBV7-9	ASSAGWRTEAF